The text below deals with one TCR beta chain. The antigen is undetermined. With the Oncomine TCR Beta short-read assay, DNA from cultured CD4+ T cells was sequenced. It was from cultured CD4+ T cells that genomic DNA was extracted. TCRdb analysed the PCR reads with MiXCR anew, one entry per CDR3 protein. The data contain about 17,000 distinct CDR3 sequences, roughly 29% of them singletons. The record originates from a study of vaccination and CD4 T cells after COVID-19. Study findings and constraints: Post-vaccination, and not before, a median 86.3% of reactive clones appeared in convalescent patients. Convalescent patients had 304 of 307 vaccine-specific clones showing spike mono-reactivity.

Treatment given: roughly 11-day PBMC culture with coronavirus spike peptide pools or control peptides (ViraFEST assay). Germline V CDR1 and CDR2: KGHSH, LQKENI. This CDR3 is built from 14 residues. V was clipped by 1 base and J by 4 bases, with 11 bases between them. The genes are TRBV18 and TRBJ2-7; D possibly corresponds to TRBD2 (5 bases). The TCR sequence derives from a human donor with COVID-19. Specimen: cultured CD4+ T cells from blood. The CDR3 sequence is CASSPRGVPYEQYF. The CDR3 nucleotides are TGTGCCAGCTCACCACGGGGAGTACCTTACGAGCAGTACTTC.